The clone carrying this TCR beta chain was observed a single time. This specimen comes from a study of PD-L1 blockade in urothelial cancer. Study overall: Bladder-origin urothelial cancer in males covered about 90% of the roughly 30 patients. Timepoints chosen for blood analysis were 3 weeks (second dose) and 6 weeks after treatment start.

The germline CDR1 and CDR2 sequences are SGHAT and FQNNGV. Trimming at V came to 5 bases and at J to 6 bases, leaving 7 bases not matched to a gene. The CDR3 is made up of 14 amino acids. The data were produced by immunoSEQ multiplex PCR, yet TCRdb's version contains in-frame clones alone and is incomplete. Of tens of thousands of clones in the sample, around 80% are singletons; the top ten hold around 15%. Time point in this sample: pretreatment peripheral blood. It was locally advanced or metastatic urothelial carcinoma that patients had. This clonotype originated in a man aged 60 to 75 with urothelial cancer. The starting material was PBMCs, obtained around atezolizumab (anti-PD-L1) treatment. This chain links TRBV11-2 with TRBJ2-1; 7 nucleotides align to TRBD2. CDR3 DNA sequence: TGTGCCAGCAGCCCCGCGGGGGTACTCAATGAGCAGTTCTTC. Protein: CASSPAGVLNEQFF.